One and the same sample provided the 10 T cell receptor beta chains below, sequenced in a study of blood T cells in healthy people across ages. For the second PCR, which ran for about 6 to 11 cycles, a sample-barcoded 5' primer and a J-beta primer mix were used. TCRdb recomputed calls from the 5' RACE reads with MiXCR, one row per CDR3 protein. The sample lists fewer than 2 million distinct CDR3 sequences; about two fifths were seen once. Sequenced: blood. These receptors originate from a human donor in good health.

This clonotype was detected only a few times. This chain uses TRBV7-2 with TRBJ2-1, with 11 bases lining up with TRBD1. The CDR3 runs to 14 residues. Looked up from germline, CDR1 is SGHTA and CDR2 is FQGNSA. V was pared by 8 bases and J by 12 bases, with 12 bases of the junction left unmatched. The CDR3 DNA reads as TGTGCCAGCTGGTCTGGGACAGGGGGAGGTGGGCAGTTCTTC. It translates to CASWSGTGGGGQFF.

This clonotype was picked up a small number of times. The gene calls are TRBV10-3 and TRBJ2-7; no reliable D call. Germline lookup yields CDR1 ENHRY and CDR2 SYGVKD. The CDR3 contains 11 residues. V was clipped by 5 bases and J by 3 bases, with 5 bases between them. This CDR3 reads CAISSIYEQYF. In nucleotides, the CDR3 is TGTGCCATCAGTAGCATCTACGAGCAGTACTTC.

This clonotype came up many times. The chain joins TRBV29-1 to TRBJ2-7, with 7 positions matching TRBD1. The CDR3 extends over 13 amino acids. The V and J ends lost 6 bases and 0 bases, in that order; junction bases with no gene match: 5. Looked up from germline, CDR1 is SQVTM and CDR2 is ANQGSEA. The chain's CDR3 is CSVGDSRSYEQYF. The CDR3 DNA reads TGCAGCGTGGGGGACAGCCGCTCCTACGAGCAGTACTTC.

This clonotype was seen only a few times. The rearrangement joins TRBV7-3 to TRBJ2-6; a possible D gene is TRBD2 (5 bases). The germline V gene has CDR1 SGHTA and CDR2 FQGTGA. The CDR3 contains 14 residues. V was pared by 7 bases and J by 2 bases, with 9 bases between. CDR3 region: CASTSGAGANVLTF. As DNA, the CDR3 is TGTGCCAGCACCTCCGGGGCTGGGGCCAACGTCCTGACTTTC.

This clonotype was observed a handful of times. This may arise from a read error, as a much more abundant clone is one base away. CDR3 sequence (DNA): TGTGCCAGCAGTCAACGAAGCGACTACAATAAGCAGTTCTTC. Translation gives CASSQRSDYNKQFF. The chain carries TRBV28 and TRBJ2-1; D possibly corresponds to TRBD2 (5 bases). Per germline, CDR1 MDHEN and CDR2 SYDVKM. This CDR3 has 14 amino acids. Variable domain in full (rest from reference TRBV28 and TRBJ2-1): DVKVTQSSRYLVKRTGEKVFLECVQDMDHENMFWYRQDPGLGLRLIYFSYDVKMKEKGDIPEGYSVSREKKERFSLILESASTNQTSMYLCASSQRSDYNKQFFGPGTRLTVL.

This clonotype was observed a few times. This chain links TRBV27 with TRBJ2-7, with D possibly matching TRBD1 (6 bases). The CDR3 totals 17 residues. Germline CDR1 MNHEY, CDR2 SMNVEV (reference sequence). The V and J ends lost 6 bases and 3 bases respectively, with 24 bases between them. The CDR3: CASSRSVGEGGIYEQYF. The CDR3 DNA reads TGTGCCAGCAGCCGTTCCGTTGGGGAAGGGGGTATCTACGAGCAGTACTTC.

In its sample, this clonotype was seen a few times. This chain uses TRBV9 with TRBJ2-7; 7 nucleotides line up with TRBD2. The CDR3 totals 16 residues. Germline CDR1 reads SGDLS; CDR2 reads YYNGEE. J lost 0 bases, V lost 4 bases, and 10 bases had no gene match. The CDR3 reads CASSPREAPSSYEQYF. CDR3 coding DNA: TGTGCCAGCAGCCCCCGGGAGGCGCCGAGCTCCTACGAGCAGTACTTC.

The rearrangement links TRBV7-7 to TRBJ2-2; the match to TRBD2 covers 11 bases. Germline CDR1 reads SSHAT; CDR2 reads FNYEAQ (reference sequence). Trimming at V came to 4 bases and at J to 1 base, leaving 5 bases not matched to a gene. The CDR3 is 17 amino acids. The DNA for the CDR3 is TGTGCCAGCAGCTCAGGACTAGCGGGCGAGAACACCGGGGAGCTGTTTTTT. Protein product: CASSSGLAGENTGELFF.

The chain combines TRBV6-1 with TRBJ1-2, with D possibly TRBD1 on 5 matching bases. Germline V gene data show CDR1 as MNHNS and CDR2 as SASEGT. Trimming shortened V by 5 bases and J by 2 bases, and 18 bases separated the two germline ends. CDR3 length: 16 residues. The CDR3 DNA is TGTGCCAGCAGTCCAGGGTGGTTGGAGACCAACTATGGCTACACCTTC. Its translation is CASSPGWLETNYGYTF.

About this clonotype: The germline gene is not matched at one end of the junction; a read error may be the cause. This chain joins TRBV9 and TRBJ2-7; TRBD1 aligns across 11 bases. The CDR3 loop spans 15 amino acids. The V gene's germline CDR1 is SGDLS and CDR2 YYNGEE. The CDR3 loop reads CASSVGTGGTYGQYF. For the CDR3, the DNA is TGTGCCAGCAGCGTCGGGACAGGGGGAACCTACGGGCAGTACTTC.